The clone carrying this T cell receptor (beta chain) was counted only a few times. This sample is part of a study of blood T cell repertoires in COVID-19. Clones were read by immunoSEQ multiplex PCR, and TCRdb kept only the in-frame ones, dropping some. The sample records under 200,000 clones, roughly nine tenths being singletons. This CDR3 comprises 14 residues. Germline values: CDR1 MNHEY, CDR2 SMNVEV (reference sequence). V was clipped by 3 bases and J by 3 bases, with 9 bases between them. Sequenced material: peripheral blood. The rearrangement joins TRBV27 to TRBJ1-5; D is ambiguous. This clonotype was sampled from a woman in her seventies with acute or convalescent COVID-19. The CDR3 region is CASSLRPHNQPQHF. The CDR3 nucleotides read TGTGCCAGCAGTTTGAGGCCTCACAATCAGCCCCAGCATTTT.